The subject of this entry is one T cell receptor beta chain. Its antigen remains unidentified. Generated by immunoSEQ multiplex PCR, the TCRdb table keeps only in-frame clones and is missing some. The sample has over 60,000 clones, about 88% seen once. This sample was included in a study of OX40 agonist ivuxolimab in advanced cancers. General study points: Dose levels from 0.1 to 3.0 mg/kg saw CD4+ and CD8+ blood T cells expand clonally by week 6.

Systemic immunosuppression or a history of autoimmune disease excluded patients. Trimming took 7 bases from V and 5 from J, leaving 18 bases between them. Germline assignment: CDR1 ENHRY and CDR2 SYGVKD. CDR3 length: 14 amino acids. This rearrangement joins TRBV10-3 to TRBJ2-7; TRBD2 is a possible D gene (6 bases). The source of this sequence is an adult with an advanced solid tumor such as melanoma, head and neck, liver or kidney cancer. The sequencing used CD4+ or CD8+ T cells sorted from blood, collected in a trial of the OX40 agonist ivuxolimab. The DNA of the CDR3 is TGTGCCATCAACGGGGGAGGATCGTCCGACGAGCAGTACTTC. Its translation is CAINGGGSSDEQYF.